This entry lists 7 T cell receptor beta chains sequenced from one sample in a study of blood T cell repertoires in COVID-19. The method was immunoSEQ multiplex PCR; TCRdb's version includes in-frame clones alone and lacks a portion of them. The table includes 350,000 to 400,000 clones, 80% to 90% detected once. What was sequenced was PBMCs or T cells enriched from blood (not recorded which). The receptor set was obtained from a man in his late teens or twenties who had recovered from COVID-19.

The rearrangement links TRBV6-5 to TRBJ2-1; 8 bases align to TRBD2. Germline CDR1 is MNHEY and CDR2 is SVGAGI. Trimming removed 5 bases from V and 3 bases from J; junction bases left unmatched: 6. This CDR3 has 15 amino acids. This CDR3 is CASSIGGVFYNEQFF. The CDR3 DNA reads TGTGCCAGCAGTATCGGGGGGGTGTTCTACAATGAGCAGTTCTTC.

The CDR3 loop is CASSSHPQGVQETQYF. CDR3 in DNA: TGTGCCAGCAGTTCCCATCCACAGGGGGTCCAAGAGACCCAGTACTTC. The chain couples TRBV28 to TRBJ2-5; 8 bases map to TRBD1. V shed 4 bases and J 1 base; nucleotides not matched to a gene: 8. Germline CDR1 MDHEN, CDR2 SYDVKM. The CDR3 has 16 amino acids.

The chain links TRBV14 to TRBJ2-7; the match to TRBD2 covers 8 bases. The CDR3 is 15 residues long. Germline lookup yields CDR1 SGHDN and CDR2 FVKESK. Unmatched junction bases numbered 6, after V lost 3 bases and J lost 2 bases. CDR3 amino acids: CASSHGVAGTYEQYF. The CDR3 nucleotides read TGTGCCAGCAGCCACGGGGTAGCGGGGACCTACGAGCAGTACTTC.

The chain links TRBV5-6 to TRBJ1-2, with 7 bases fitting TRBD1. Germline lookup yields CDR1 SGHDT and CDR2 YYEEEE. This CDR3 has 17 amino acids. J was trimmed by 2 bases and V by 6 bases; bases with no gene match: 16. This CDR3 is CASTLRGPWLRNYGYTF. The CDR3 DNA reads TGTGCCAGCACCTTAAGGGGGCCATGGCTCCGAAACTATGGCTACACCTTC. Supplemented by reference TRBV5-6 and TRBJ1-2, the full variable domain reads DAGVTQSPTHLIKTRGQQVTLRCSPKSGHDTVSWYQQALGQGPQFIFQYYEEEERQRGNFPDRFSGHQFPNYSSELNVNALLLGDSALYLCASTLRGPWLRNYGYTFGSGTRLTVV.

The chain links TRBV7-8 to TRBJ2-7; D remains ambiguous. The CDR3 is 14 amino acids. Germline values: CDR1 SGHVS, CDR2 FQNEAQ. V was pared by 5 bases and J by 5 bases, with 16 bases between. CDR3 bases: TGTGCCAGCAGCCCCGACTTAATTGCCCACGAGCAGTACTTC. Protein product: CASSPDLIAHEQYF.

This chain uses TRBV10-3 with TRBJ1-5; the match to TRBD1 covers 9 bases. J lost 1 base, V lost 2 bases, and 0 bases had no gene match. The CDR3 has 15 amino acids. Germline CDR1 ENHRY, CDR2 SYGVKD. This CDR3 is CAISEDRGSNQPQHF. DNA for the CDR3: TGTGCCATCAGTGAGGACAGGGGGAGCAATCAGCCCCAGCATTTT.

A single count supports this clone. The chain carries TRBV3-1 (or the pseudogene TRBV3-2) and TRBJ1-1; unclear D gene. The CDR3 spans 14 residues. Looked up from germline, CDR1 is LGHDT and CDR2 is YNNKEL (reference sequence). V gave up 4 bases and J gave up 0 bases, with 9 bases separating them. This CDR3 reads CASSPGGVNTEAFF. CDR3 DNA: TGTGCCAGCAGCCCCGGCGGGGTGAACACTGAAGCTTTCTTT.